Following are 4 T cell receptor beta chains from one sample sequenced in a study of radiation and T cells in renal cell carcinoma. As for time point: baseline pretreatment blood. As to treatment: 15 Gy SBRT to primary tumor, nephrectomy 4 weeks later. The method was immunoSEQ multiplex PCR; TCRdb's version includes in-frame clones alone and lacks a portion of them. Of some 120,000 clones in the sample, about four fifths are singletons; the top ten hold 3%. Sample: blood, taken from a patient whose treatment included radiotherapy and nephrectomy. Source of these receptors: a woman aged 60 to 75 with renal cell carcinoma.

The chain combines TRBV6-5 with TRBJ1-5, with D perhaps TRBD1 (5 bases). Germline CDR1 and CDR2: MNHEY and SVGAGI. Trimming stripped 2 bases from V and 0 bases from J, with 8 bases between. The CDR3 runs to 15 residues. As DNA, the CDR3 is TGTGCCAGCAGTTACGACAGCGATAGCAATCAGCCCCAGCATTTT. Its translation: CASSYDSDSNQPQHF.

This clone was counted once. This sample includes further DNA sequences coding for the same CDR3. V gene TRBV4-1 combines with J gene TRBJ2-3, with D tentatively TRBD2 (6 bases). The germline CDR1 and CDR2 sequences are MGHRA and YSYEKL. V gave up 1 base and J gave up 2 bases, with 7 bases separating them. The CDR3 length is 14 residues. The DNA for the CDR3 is TGCGCCAGCAGCCAAGGGCGGGACACAGATACGCAGTATTTT. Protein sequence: CASSQGRDTDTQYF.

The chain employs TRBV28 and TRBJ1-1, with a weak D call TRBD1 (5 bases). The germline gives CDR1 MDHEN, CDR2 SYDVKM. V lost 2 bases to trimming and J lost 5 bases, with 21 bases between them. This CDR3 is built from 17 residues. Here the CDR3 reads CASSLGPGRVRRTEAFF. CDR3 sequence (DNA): TGTGCCAGCAGTTTAGGTCCCGGCAGGGTAAGGCGGACTGAAGCTTTCTTT.

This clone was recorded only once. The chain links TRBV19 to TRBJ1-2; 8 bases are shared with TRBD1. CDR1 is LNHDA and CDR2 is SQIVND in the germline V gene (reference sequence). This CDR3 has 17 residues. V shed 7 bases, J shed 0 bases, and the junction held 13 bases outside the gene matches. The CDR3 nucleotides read TGTGCCAGTATTAATAGCCGCTCAGGGGGCGCTAACTATGGCTACACCTTC. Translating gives CASINSRSGGANYGYTF.